This T cell receptor beta chain was profiled in a study of T cell repertoires and HLA-DP antigens. As for the study in general: In vitro CD4+ alloreactivity was against HeLa-presented HLA-DP. Pre-culture CD4+ samples used roughly 1,100 ng DNA versus around 200 ng for CD137+CD4+ sorts. Study-wide points: Clones undetected before culture averaged about 35% against one allele and roughly 53% against the other.

A note on this clone: The antigen remains undetermined.

The CDR3 length is 14 residues. V lost 2 bases, J lost 1 base, and 8 bases lay in between. Germline V CDR1 and CDR2: SGHTA, FQGNSA. For pre-culture CD4+ samples, the target was about 200,000 T cell genomes. Measured with immunoSEQ multiplex PCR; TCRdb has only the in-frame clones, and not every one. The sample includes roughly 120,000 clones, 80% to 95% seen only once; the top ten take under 0.35%. The TCR comes from a woman under 30 in good health and CMV-seronegative. Sequenced input: CD4+ T cells from PBMCs. The rearrangement joins TRBV7-2 to TRBJ2-5; D perhaps matches TRBD2 (6 bases). The CDR3 sequence: CASSLRGTQETQYF. The CDR3 nucleotides read TGTGCCAGCAGCTTACGGGGGACCCAAGAGACCCAGTACTTC.